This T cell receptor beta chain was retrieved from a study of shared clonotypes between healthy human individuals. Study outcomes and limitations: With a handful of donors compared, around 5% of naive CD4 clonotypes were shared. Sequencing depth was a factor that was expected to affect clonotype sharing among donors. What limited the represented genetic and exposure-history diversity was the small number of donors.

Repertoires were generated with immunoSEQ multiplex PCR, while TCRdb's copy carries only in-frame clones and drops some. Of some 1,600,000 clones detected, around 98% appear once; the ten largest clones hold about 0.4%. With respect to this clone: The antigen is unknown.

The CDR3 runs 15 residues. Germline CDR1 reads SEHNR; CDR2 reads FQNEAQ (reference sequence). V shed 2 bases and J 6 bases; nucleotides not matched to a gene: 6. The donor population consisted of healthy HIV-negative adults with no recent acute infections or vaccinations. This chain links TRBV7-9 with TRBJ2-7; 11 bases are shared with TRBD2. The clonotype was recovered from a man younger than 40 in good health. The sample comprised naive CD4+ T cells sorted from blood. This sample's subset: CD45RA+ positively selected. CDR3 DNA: TGTGCCAGCAGCTTACAGCTAGCGGGAGGTCGCGAGCAGTACTTC. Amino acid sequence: CASSLQLAGGREQYF.